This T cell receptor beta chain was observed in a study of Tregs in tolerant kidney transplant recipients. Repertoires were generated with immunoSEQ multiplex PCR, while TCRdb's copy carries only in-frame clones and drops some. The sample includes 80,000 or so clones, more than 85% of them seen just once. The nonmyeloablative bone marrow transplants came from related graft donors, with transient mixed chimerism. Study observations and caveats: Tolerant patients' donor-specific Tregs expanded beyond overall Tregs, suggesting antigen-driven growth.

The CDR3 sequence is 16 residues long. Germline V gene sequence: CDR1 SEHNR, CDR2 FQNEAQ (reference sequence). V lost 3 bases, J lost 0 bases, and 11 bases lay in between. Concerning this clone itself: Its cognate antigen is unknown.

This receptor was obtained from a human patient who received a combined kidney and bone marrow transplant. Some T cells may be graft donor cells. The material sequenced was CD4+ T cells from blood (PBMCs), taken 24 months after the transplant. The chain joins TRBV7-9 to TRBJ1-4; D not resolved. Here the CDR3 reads CASSFGQTTTNEKLFF. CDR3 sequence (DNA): TGTGCCAGCAGCTTTGGGCAGACTACAACTAATGAAAAACTGTTTTTT.